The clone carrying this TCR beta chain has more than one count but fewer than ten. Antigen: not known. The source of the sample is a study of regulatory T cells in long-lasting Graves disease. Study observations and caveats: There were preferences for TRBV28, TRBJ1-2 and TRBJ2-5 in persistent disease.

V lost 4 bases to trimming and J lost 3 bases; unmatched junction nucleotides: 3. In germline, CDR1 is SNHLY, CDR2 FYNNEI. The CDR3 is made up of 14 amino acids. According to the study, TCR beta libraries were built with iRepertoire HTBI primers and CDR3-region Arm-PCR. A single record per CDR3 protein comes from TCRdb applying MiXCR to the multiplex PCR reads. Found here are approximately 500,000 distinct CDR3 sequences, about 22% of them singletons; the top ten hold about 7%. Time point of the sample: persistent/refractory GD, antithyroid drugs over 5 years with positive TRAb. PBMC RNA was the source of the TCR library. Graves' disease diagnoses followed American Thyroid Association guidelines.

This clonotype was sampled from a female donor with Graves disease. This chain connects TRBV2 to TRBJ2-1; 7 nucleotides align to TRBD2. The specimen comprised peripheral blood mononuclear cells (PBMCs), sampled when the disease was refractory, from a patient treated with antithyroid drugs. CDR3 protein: CASSGGLVYNEQFF. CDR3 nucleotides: TGTGCCAGCAGTGGAGGACTAGTCTACAATGAGCAGTTCTTC.